This T cell receptor beta chain stems from a study of T cell responses to AZD1222 COVID-19 vaccine (dated by TCRdb to the early 2020s). Broadly, across the study: AZD1222 recipients with second doses at about 4 weeks or about 12 weeks were pooled, because spike-specific TCR depth and breadth did not differ between schedules. TCR sequencing covered some 250 trial participants: about 210 given two doses of AZD1222 and 26 given two doses of MenACWY control vaccine. Trial participants were enrolled into age subgroups of 18-55, 56-69 and 70-plus years, which contained 148, 28 and 57 TCR-sequenced participants, respectively.

V trim: 0 bases; J trim: 3 bases; unmatched bases: 5. The cysteine opens and the phenylalanine closes a CDR3 of 16 amino acids. Only the CDR3 DNA is retained, 48 bases long and in frame from the first base. From a lookup of the germline V gene, CDR1 and CDR2 are SNHLY and FYNNEI. According to the study, the label for this sample's time point signals: baseline before first vaccination. Samples from vaccinated people were obtained from the UK trials COV001 and COV002, which included a single-blind randomized controlled phase 2/3 trial of AZD1222 (ChAdOx1 nCoV-19) in healthy adults. Trial participant PBMC samples were collected at day 0 and day 28 after the second dose for TCRbeta chain sequencing. This clone was observed once. Its antigen is unknown. Base quality data are lacking; no much larger clone is found one base away. The CDR3 regions of human TCRbeta chains were analyzed by immunosequencing. Per the authors' processing: TCRs in the repertoires were compared against a reference library of SARS-CoV-2-specific TCRs that had been generated with the MIRA antigen-specificity platform. Breadth was defined as the fraction of unique TCRs that were SARS-CoV-2-associated. Depth was defined as the fraction of total T cells that were SARS-CoV-2-associated. Each spike-specific TCR was assigned to its reactive spike region and to a CD4 or CD8 class using the MIRA data. Log10-transformed breadth and depth values were compared by one-way ANOVA with Sidak's multiple comparisons tests. Imported from immuneACCESS, the table was reduced by TCRdb to in-frame sequences with V and J called. These copies leave out some clones; in studies compared against another copy, an unresolved V gene accounts for under half, and the cause of the remainder is not known. That table gives V, J and clone size, and the DNA gave D and trimming. The sample table contains 100,000 to 150,000 clones; only one count was recorded for around 90% of them. 3.5% to 5% of the sample rests with the top ten.

Points the paper makes about the study in general: The vaccine-associated CD4 TCRs covered the entire spike protein, and the dominant responses fell in regions 160-218 and 743-854. After two AZD1222 doses, both the breadth and the depth of spike-specific TCRs were significantly higher than at day 0 and than in MenACWY recipients. Participants were mostly white British and included more females than males, and it was suggested by the authors that clonal diversity may have been underestimated. Because no day 14 peak-response samples were available, repertoires were characterized only after the peak T cell response. Only a handful of AZD1222 recipients were SARS-CoV-2 seropositive at baseline, limiting conclusions about previously exposed vaccinees. In the small 56-69-year group, the increase in depth fell short of significance, most likely because of low power. Epitopes outside the regions mutated in the B.1.351 and B.1.1.7 variants were reportedly recognized by nearly half of the unique spike-specific TCRs.

The chain was built from TRBV2 and TRBJ1-3, with 7 bases matching TRBD1. The material was peripheral blood, obtained on day 0 of AZD1222 vaccination. The sequence was collected from an adult in good health. The DNA sequence is given as TGTGCCAGCAGTGAAGCAGACAGGGTTGATGGAAACACCATATATTTT. Its protein is CASSEADRVDGNTIYF.